This T cell receptor beta chain was obtained from a study of T cell responses to AZD1222 COVID-19 vaccine. Study-wide results and limits: Two AZD1222 administrations were followed by greater Spike-specific TCR breadth and depth. Across the whole spike, CD4 TCRs peaked at regions 160-218 and 743-854. Recipients of AZD1222 seropositive at baseline numbered only 5 or 6.

Trimming removed 0 bases from V and 3 bases from J; junction bases left unmatched: 12. CDR3 length equals 17 residues. Per germline, CDR1 SGHNT and CDR2 YYREEE (reference sequence). Regarding this clone: Its matching antigen is unknown.

TCRdb's copy holds only in-frame clones and misses some; the assay was immunoSEQ multiplex PCR. The sample holds 150,000 to 200,000 clones, 80% to 90% seen once. The chain joins TRBV5-4 to TRBJ2-7; TRBD1 matches 7 bases. Sequences were derived from peripheral blood, sampled on day 0 of AZD1222 vaccination. The sequence was obtained from an adult in good health. CDR3 protein: CASSLGLPRAGGYEQYF. CDR3 sequence (DNA): TGTGCCAGCAGCTTGGGACTCCCCCGGGCAGGGGGCTACGAGCAGTACTTC.